This T cell receptor (beta chain) came from a study of blood T cell repertoires in COVID-19. Study in general: PBMCs, B-cell-depleted T cells, or T cells provided the cDNA or gDNA that made up the material.

The junction had 10 bases not matched to a gene; V was cut back by 10 bases and J by 7 bases. Germline V gene data show CDR1 as MNHEY and CDR2 as SMNVEV (reference sequence). This CDR3 spans 15 amino acids. Only in-frame clones appear in the TCRdb table, and some are missing; sequencing was by immunoSEQ multiplex PCR. The sample shows 110,000 to 150,000 clones, roughly 79% of them seen only once. Input material: peripheral blood. This receptor was identified in a woman between 55 and 75 years old with acute or convalescent COVID-19. This chain joins TRBV27 and TRBJ1-6, with 10 positions matching TRBD1. The CDR3 loop reads CATQGRTGGNSPLHF. The CDR3 DNA sequence: TGTGCCACCCAGGGTCGGACAGGGGGGAATTCACCCCTCCACTTT.